The 4 T cell receptor beta chains below were found in one sample sequenced in a study of blood T cell repertoires in COVID-19. Data came from immunoSEQ multiplex PCR; TCRdb stores just in-frame clones and leaves some out. The sample shows around 60,000 clones, about three quarters of them seen only once. The specimen sequenced was peripheral blood. The receptors derive from a young man with COVID-19, enrolled during active disease.

The rearrangement uses TRBV19 and TRBJ1-2, with 7 bases aligning to TRBD1. This CDR3 has 16 residues. Germline CDR1 is LNHDA and CDR2 is SQIVND (reference sequence). Trimming at V came to 5 bases and at J to 1 base, leaving 10 bases not matched to a gene. Here the CDR3 reads CASSVTGTDFNYGYTF. CDR3 nucleotide sequence: TGTGCCAGTAGTGTCACCGGGACAGATTTTAACTATGGCTACACCTTC.

The J gene is TRBJ2-1, the V gene TRBV27; a possible D gene is TRBD2 (6 bases). V shed 11 bases and J shed 8 bases, with 22 bases lying between them. This CDR3 contains 14 residues. Germline V gene sequence: CDR1 MNHEY, CDR2 SMNVEV (reference sequence). The CDR3 here is CASGSGSLSYEQFF. The CDR3 nucleotides read TGTGCCTCTGGTAGCGGATCTCTCTCGTATGAGCAGTTCTTC.

The chain carries TRBV9 and TRBJ2-3, with TRBD2 matching over 11 bases. Per the germline V gene, CDR1 is SGDLS and CDR2 is YYNGEE. With 4 bases clipped from V and 2 bases from J, the junction kept 9 bases outside the gene matches. The CDR3 consists of 17 residues. CDR3 in amino acids: CASSPLAGGLTTDTQYF. Here the CDR3 DNA reads TGTGCCAGCAGCCCCCTAGCGGGAGGCCTTACCACAGATACGCAGTATTTT.

The V call is TRBV27, the J call TRBJ2-7; a weak D match, TRBD1 (5 bases). Germline lookup yields CDR1 MNHEY and CDR2 SMNVEV (reference sequence). V lost 4 bases and J 1 base, leaving 11 bases between the germline ends. The CDR3 has 14 amino acids. CDR3 residues: CASSYAGPSYEQYF. The CDR3 coding sequence is TGTGCCAGCAGTTATGCAGGGCCGTCCTACGAGCAGTACTTC.